Listed below are T cell receptor beta chains from one sample, sequenced in a study of blood T cell repertoires in COVID-19. Assay used: immunoSEQ multiplex PCR; TCRdb lists only in-frame clones, some missing. The data show 60,000 to 75,000 clones, roughly 86% seen once. The source material was peripheral blood. Receptors were obtained from a woman aged 55-70 years with acute or convalescent COVID-19. CDR3s include the opening cysteine and the closing phenylalanine or tryptophan. The D gene is left open where the match is weak. Not every row has a clone size; where given, it reads once, few, many or a size class.

v_gene	d_gene	abundance	j_gene	CDR3aa	CDR3nt
TRBV6-2/TRBV6-3	NA	few	TRBJ1-2	CASSYSQGYGYTF	TGTGCCAGCAGTTACTCTCAGGGGTATGGCTACACCTTC
TRBV30	NA	NA	TRBJ2-5	CAWSLGNRVQETQYF	TGTGCCTGGAGCCTTGGGAACAGGGTCCAAGAGACCCAGTACTTC
TRBV3-1/TRBV3-2	NA	few	TRBJ1-2	CASSLGAHPYGYTF	TGTGCCAGCAGCCTGGGGGCGCATCCGTATGGCTACACCTTC
TRBV5-1	TRBD2	NA	TRBJ2-2	CASSLGLAGASNTGELFF	TGCGCCAGCAGCTTGGGCCTAGCGGGGGCCTCGAACACCGGGGAGCTGTTTTTT
TRBV5-5	NA	NA	TRBJ2-3	CASSFAAGTDTQYF	TGTGCCAGCAGCTTTGCAGCGGGTACAGATACGCAGTATTTT
TRBV27	NA	NA	TRBJ2-5	CASSPLVGPGQKKETQYF	TGTGCCAGCAGTCCTCTCGTTGGGCCGGGACAAAAAAAAGAGACCCAGTACTTC
TRBV7-2	NA	NA	TRBJ2-3	CASSLGLRRATDTQYF	TGTGCCAGCAGCTTAGGCCTCAGGCGCGCGACAGATACGCAGTATTTT
TRBV5-1	TRBD2	NA	TRBJ2-5	CASSLARSGGAETQYF	TGCGCCAGCAGCTTGGCCCGCAGCGGGGGGGCAGAGACCCAGTACTTC
TRBV9	TRBD1	many	TRBJ1-2	CASSGGTAFSGYTF	TGTGCCAGCAGCGGAGGGACAGCCTTTTCGGGCTACACCTTC
TRBV11-2	NA	NA	TRBJ1-6	CASSLTGQYNSPLHF	TGTGCCAGCAGCTTAACAGGGCAATATAATTCACCCCTCCACTTT
TRBV7-2	NA	once	TRBJ2-3	CASSAGLGTDTQYF	TGTGCCAGCAGCGCAGGGTTGGGCACAGATACGCAGTATTTT
TRBV20-1	NA	NA	TRBJ2-3	CSASPYTDTQYF	TGCAGTGCTAGTCCTTACACAGATACGCAGTATTTT
TRBV2	TRBD1	NA	TRBJ2-1	CASTPRDRVGEQFF	TGTGCCAGCACCCCCCGGGACAGGGTAGGCGAGCAGTTCTTC
TRBV7-3	TRBD2	NA	TRBJ2-1	CASSFGTNAYNEQFF	TGTGCCAGCAGCTTCGGGACTAACGCCTACAATGAGCAGTTCTTC
TRBV25-1	NA	NA	TRBJ1-2	CASSPRAGRNYGYTF	TGTGCCAGCAGTCCCAGGGCAGGACGTAACTATGGCTACACCTTC
TRBV9	TRBD1	once	TRBJ2-3	CASSVLGQGTDTQYF	TGTGCCAGCAGCGTACTGGGACAGGGCACAGATACGCAGTATTTT
TRBV24-1	NA	NA	TRBJ1-6	CATSDSLSSYNSPLHF	TGTGCCACCAGTGATAGTCTTAGCTCCTATAATTCACCCCTCCACTTT
TRBV5-1	TRBD2	NA	TRBJ2-3	CASSSGLAGGVTDTQYF	TGCGCCAGCAGCTCTGGACTCGCGGGGGGGGTCACAGATACGCAGTATTTT
TRBV6-5	NA	NA	TRBJ1-5	CASRRDRRGQPQHF	TGTGCCAGCAGGCGAGATCGGCGGGGTCAGCCCCAGCATTTT
TRBV21-1	NA	NA	TRBJ2-5	CASSKQSVGREETQYF	TGTGCCAGCAGCAAACAAAGCGTCGGCAGGGAAGAGACCCAGTACTTC
TRBV6-5	NA	NA	TRBJ1-1	CAIVRRGEDEAFF	TGTGCCATTGTCCGTCGGGGAGAGGATGAAGCTTTCTTT
TRBV5-5	TRBD2	NA	TRBJ2-7	CASSLALLAGYEQYF	TGTGCCAGCAGCTTGGCGTTACTAGCGGGTTACGAGCAGTACTTC
TRBV9	NA	NA	TRBJ2-5	CASSVAEGGLGETQYF	TGTGCCAGCAGCGTAGCAGAGGGGGGGCTCGGAGAGACCCAGTACTTC
TRBV6-4	TRBD1	NA	TRBJ2-2	CASSDSGTANTGELFF	TGTGCCAGCAGTGACTCGGGGACAGCTAACACCGGGGAGCTGTTTTTT
TRBV2	TRBD1	NA	TRBJ1-6	CASSEVGVPGQGSSPLHF	TGTGCCAGCAGTGAAGTGGGGGTCCCGGGACAGGGAAGTTCACCCCTCCACTTT
TRBV13	TRBD1	NA	TRBJ2-7	CASSSVTDRGLGEQYF	TGTGCCAGCAGCTCCGTTACTGACAGGGGGCTTGGCGAGCAGTACTTC
TRBV7-8	TRBD2	NA	TRBJ2-5	CASSRGTSGDRLETQYF	TGTGCCAGCAGCCGGGGGACTAGCGGGGATCGATTGGAGACCCAGTACTTC
TRBV6-5	NA	NA	TRBJ2-7	CASSYSRAGEQYF	TGTGCCAGCAGTTACTCCAGGGCGGGGGAGCAGTACTTC
TRBV6-4	NA	few	TRBJ2-1	CASSVDYGAYNEQFF	TGTGCCAGCAGTGTAGACTACGGCGCCTACAATGAGCAGTTCTTC
TRBV27	TRBD1	NA	TRBJ2-7	CASRYNRGDEQYF	TGTGCCAGCCGTTACAACAGGGGGGACGAGCAGTACTTC
TRBV7-9	TRBD1	NA	TRBJ2-3	CASSWTGDSTDTQYF	TGTGCCAGCAGCTGGACAGGCGATAGCACAGATACGCAGTATTTT
TRBV6-5	NA	NA	TRBJ1-5	CASRRVGPQHF	TGTGCCAGCAGGAGGGTGGGGCCCCAGCATTTT
TRBV21-1	NA	NA	TRBJ1-3	CASSAGQDNSGNTIYF	TGTGCCAGCAGCGCTGGACAGGATAACTCTGGAAACACCATATATTTT
TRBV3-1/TRBV3-2	TRBD2	NA	TRBJ2-7	CASSKRGGRNEQYF	TGTGCCAGCAGCAAGCGGGGGGGCAGAAACGAGCAGTACTTC
TRBV28	TRBD1	NA	TRBJ2-2	CASSLVGQGMGELFF	TGTGCCAGCAGTTTAGTTGGACAGGGAATGGGGGAGCTGTTTTTT
TRBV19	TRBD1	once	TRBJ1-5	CASTGTGGNQPQHF	TGTGCCAGTACCGGGACAGGGGGAAATCAGCCCCAGCATTTT
TRBV2	TRBD1	NA	TRBJ2-7	CASRALQGAYEQYF	TGTGCCAGCAGGGCCTTACAGGGGGCCTACGAGCAGTACTTC
TRBV30	NA	NA	TRBJ1-3	CAWPNWGGTIYF	TGTGCCTGGCCGAACTGGGGCGGCACCATATATTTT
TRBV6-5	TRBD2	NA	TRBJ2-1	CASSYSSGGGSEQFF	TGTGCCAGCAGTTACTCCAGCGGGGGAGGGAGCGAGCAGTTCTTC